This T cell receptor (beta chain) was obtained from a study of cytomegalovirus exposure and HLA in healthy donors. Study-wide context: Falling in the Caucasian-associated ancestry cluster were 80% to 85% of around 370 genotyped donors.

Each donor was nominally healthy when sampled (though unrecorded immune exposures were likely). Primers included in the PCR were 60 Vbeta and 13 Jbeta primers. Using immunoSEQ multiplex PCR, the repertoire was profiled, and TCRdb retains in-frame clones only, with some absent. The sample has 120,000 to 150,000 clones, approximately 57% seen once; the top ten hold about 1.8%. CDR1 is MNHEY, CDR2 SVGAGI, per germline. The CDR3 totals 11 residues. V was cut by 6 bases and J by 2 bases, with 4 bases left in between. This rearrangement joins TRBV6-5 to TRBJ2-5; D unresolved. The receptor was isolated from a male donor in good health and CMV-seronegative. Source material: PBMCs. CDR3 residues: CASSMQETQYF. CDR3 nucleotide sequence: TGTGCCAGCAGCATGCAAGAGACCCAGTACTTC.